This is a list of T cell receptor beta chains from one sample in a study of blood T cell repertoires in COVID-19. The data were produced by immunoSEQ multiplex PCR, yet TCRdb's version contains in-frame clones alone and is incomplete. The sample has roughly 34,000 clones; over 75% are singletons. Sequencing was done on a sample of peripheral blood. These receptors were taken from a man aged 55-75 years with active COVID-19. CDR3s include the opening cysteine and the closing phenylalanine or tryptophan. Each record gives: clone size, D gene, V gene, J gene, CDR3 protein, CDR3 DNA. The D gene is left open where the match is weak. Part of the rows lack a size; the others show once, few, many or a class for expanded clones.

NA,NA,TRBV9,TRBJ2-3,CASSPLARRDFLDTQYF,TGTGCCAGCAGCCCATTAGCGAGGCGGGATTTTTTGGATACGCAGTATTTT
NA,NA,TRBV7-2,TRBJ1-1,CASSSQGTNTEAFF,TGTGCCAGCAGCTCACAGGGTACGAACACTGAAGCTTTCTTT
NA,NA,TRBV5-1,TRBJ1-1,CASSLGQGGTEAFF,TGCGCCAGCAGCTTGGGGCAGGGAGGCACTGAAGCTTTCTTT
NA,NA,TRBV19,TRBJ1-4,CASRRVTTNEKLFF,TGTGCCAGTAGGCGGGTGACAACTAATGAAAAACTGTTTTTT
NA,TRBD2,TRBV14,TRBJ2-4,CASSQGGAGVSAMLAKNIQYF,TGTGCCAGCAGCCAAGGCGGGGCGGGAGTCTCAGCTATGCTAGCCAAAAACATTCAGTACTTC
NA,TRBD1,TRBV3-1/TRBV3-2,TRBJ2-7,CASSQGLGTGGTYEQYF,TGTGCCAGCAGCCAAGGGTTGGGGACAGGGGGAACCTACGAGCAGTACTTC
NA,NA,TRBV5-4,TRBJ2-7,CASSLGRDYEQYF,TGTGCCAGCAGCTTGGGCAGGGACTACGAGCAGTACTTC
NA,TRBD2,TRBV7-2,TRBJ2-2,CASSDRLAGVTGELFF,TGTGCCAGCAGCGACCGACTAGCGGGTGTCACCGGGGAGCTGTTTTTT
NA,TRBD1,TRBV5-4,TRBJ2-5,CASRPGQGAQETQYF,TGTGCCAGCAGACCCGGACAGGGCGCACAAGAGACCCAGTACTTC
NA,NA,TRBV27,TRBJ1-1,CASSSLYTEAFF,TGTGCCAGCAGCTCTCTTTACACTGAAGCTTTCTTT
NA,TRBD1,TRBV5-4,TRBJ2-7,CASSPSRGSSYEQYF,TGTGCCAGCAGCCCCAGCAGGGGGAGCTCCTACGAGCAGTACTTC
once,NA,TRBV6-2/TRBV6-3,TRBJ1-5,CASTPQGVNQPQHF,TGTGCCAGCACCCCGCAGGGTGTCAATCAGCCCCAGCATTTT
NA,TRBD1,TRBV4-1,TRBJ1-4,CASSQDRGLTNEKLFF,TGCGCCAGCAGCCAGGACAGGGGGCTGACTAATGAAAAACTGTTTTTT
NA,NA,TRBV6-5,TRBJ2-1,CASQRAGTSYNEQFF,TGTGCCAGCCAAAGGGCGGGGACCTCCTACAATGAGCAGTTCTTC
NA,NA,TRBV6-4,TRBJ1-3,CASSALTACPF,TGTGCCAGCAGTGCCTTGACAGCCTGCCCATTT
NA,TRBD1,TRBV5-1,TRBJ1-5,CASSRGDRGGEPQHF,TGCGCCAGCAGCAGAGGGGACAGGGGAGGGGAGCCCCAGCATTTT
NA,TRBD1,TRBV5-5,TRBJ1-1,CASSLRQGAYEAFF,TGTGCCAGCAGCTTGCGGCAGGGGGCGTATGAAGCTTTCTTT
medium-sized,NA,TRBV7-9,TRBJ2-7,CASSSRGDPSYEQYF,TGTGCCAGCAGCTCCAGGGGGGACCCCTCCTACGAGCAGTACTTC
NA,TRBD2,TRBV5-1,TRBJ2-3,CASSEGLGLAGPDTQYF,TGCGCCAGCAGTGAAGGGCTCGGACTAGCGGGGCCAGATACGCAGTATTTT
NA,TRBD2,TRBV5-3,TRBJ2-1,CARSLAGVDYNEQFF,TGTGCCAGAAGTCTCGCGGGAGTCGACTACAATGAGCAGTTCTTC
NA,TRBD2,TRBV19,TRBJ2-1,CATTPSTSQPYNEQFF,TGTGCCACCACACCCTCGACTAGCCAACCATACAATGAGCAGTTCTTC
NA,TRBD2,TRBV5-1,TRBJ2-5,CASSLTGGGRGQETQYF,TGCGCCAGCAGCTTGACGGGGGGTGGTAGGGGACAAGAGACCCAGTACTTC